The 18 T cell receptor beta chains reported below all come from one sample, sequenced in a study of T cell responses to AZD1222 COVID-19 vaccine. The repertoire was sequenced with immunoSEQ multiplex PCR; TCRdb's copy has only in-frame clones and lacks some. The repertoire holds about 130,000 clones, with 85% to 95% as singletons. The material sequenced was peripheral blood, taken 28 days after the second AZD1222 dose. Every receptor here comes from an adult who received the AZD1222 COVID-19 vaccine.

This chain uses TRBV21-1 with TRBJ2-5. TRBV21-1 is classified as a pseudogene. The CDR3 runs to 18 residues. CDR3 region: CASSKVFTRGDPQETQYF. CDR3 sequence (DNA): TGTGCCAGCAGCAAAGTATTTACGCGTGGGGACCCCCAAGAGACCCAGTACTTC.

The CDR3 protein is CASSLNLGQPQHF. CDR3 DNA sequence: TGTGCCAGCAGTTTAAATTTGGGGCAGCCCCAGCATTTT. This chain connects TRBV12-3 or TRBV12-4 to TRBJ1-5; D is uncertain. The CDR3 covers 13 residues. Trimming pared 2 bases from V and 7 bases from J, leaving 9 bases between.

This clone was detected once. J is TRBJ2-7 and V is TRBV30; D may be TRBD1 or TRBD2 (5 bases each). The germline gives CDR1 GTSNPN, CDR2 SVGIG (reference sequence). V lost 7 bases and J lost 7, with 17 bases in between. The CDR3 has 12 amino acids. CDR3 loop: CASRDHNREQYF. The CDR3 nucleotides are TGTGCCTCCCGGGACCATAATCGGGAGCAGTACTTC.

J is TRBJ1-1 and V is TRBV14; no definite D call. Germline CDR1 is SGHDN and CDR2 is FVKESK. Trimming took 4 bases from V and 1 from J, leaving 19 bases between them. This CDR3 contains 17 residues. This CDR3 is CASSPSTRILGNTEAFF. The CDR3 bases are TGTGCCAGCAGCCCGTCGACACGGATCTTAGGGAACACTGAAGCTTTCTTT. The full variable domain, with the rest looked up from reference TRBV14 and TRBJ1-1, is EAGVTQFPSHSVIEKGQTVTLRCDPISGHDNLYWYRRVMGKEIKFLLHFVKESKQDESGMPNNRFLAERTGGTYSTLKVQPAELEDSGVYFCASSPSTRILGNTEAFFGQGTRLTVV.

The J gene is TRBJ1-5, the V gene TRBV19; D possibly corresponds to TRBD1 (6 bases). Trimming stripped 3 bases from V and 7 bases from J, with 19 bases between. CDR1 and CDR2 (germline): LNHDA, SQIVND (reference sequence). CDR3 length equals 16 residues. CDR3 sequence: CASSIGTRGAIQPQHF. Written as DNA, the CDR3 is TGTGCCAGTAGTATCGGGACACGAGGGGCGATCCAGCCCCAGCATTTT. The full variable domain, its missing parts supplied by reference TRBV19 and TRBJ1-5, is DGGITQSPKYLFRKEGQNVTLSCEQNLNHDAMYWYRQDPGQGLRLIYYSQIVNDFQKGDIAEGYSVSREKKESFPLTVTSAQKNPTAFYLCASSIGTRGAIQPQHFGDGTRLSIL.

The chain is built from TRBV9 and TRBJ2-2, with 7 bases lining up with TRBD1. The CDR3 length is 15 residues. Germline-derived CDR1 and CDR2 are SGDLS and YYNGEE. With V trimmed by 0 bases and J by 6 bases, 5 bases remained unmatched. CDR3: CASSVEGAMAGELFF. CDR3 sequence (DNA): TGTGCCAGCAGCGTAGAGGGGGCAATGGCCGGGGAGCTGTTTTTT.

V gene TRBV3-1 (or the pseudogene TRBV3-2) combines with J gene TRBJ1-2, with 7 positions matching TRBD1. J lost 3 bases, V lost 7 bases, and 5 bases had no gene match. This CDR3 has 13 residues. The germline V gene has CDR1 LGHDT and CDR2 YNNKEL (reference sequence). CDR3 protein: CASIRGQHYGYTF. CDR3 sequence (DNA): TGTGCCAGCATACGGGGACAGCACTATGGCTACACCTTC.

This chain connects TRBV5-1 to TRBJ1-2; tentative D call: TRBD1 (5 bases). V was clipped by 8 bases and J by 4 bases, with 21 bases between them. The germline gives CDR1 SGHRS, CDR2 YFSETQ. The length of the CDR3 is 15 residues. Written as DNA, the CDR3 is TGCGCCAGACCAGAAAGCGGGGCATACTCCTATGGCTACACCTTC. This gives the protein CARPESGAYSYGYTF. Supplemented by reference TRBV5-1 and TRBJ1-2, the full variable domain reads KAGVTQTPRYLIKTRGQQVTLSCSPISGHRSVSWYQQTPGQGLQFLFEYFSETQRNKGNFPGRFSGRQFSNSRSEMNVSTLELGDSALYLCARPESGAYSYGYTFGSGTRLTVV.

This chain links TRBV9 with TRBJ1-5; D is ambiguous. Germline assignment: CDR1 SGDLS and CDR2 YYNGEE. The V and J ends lost 4 bases and 5 bases respectively, with 10 bases between them. The CDR3 has 13 residues. The DNA for the CDR3 is TGTGCCAGCAGCTGGGGAGGAGATCAGCCCCAGCATTTT. Protein sequence: CASSWGGDQPQHF.

The J gene is TRBJ1-6, the V gene TRBV5-1; no firm D call. Trimming shortened V by 2 bases and J by 7 bases, and 13 bases separated the two germline ends. Germline CDR1 SGHRS, CDR2 YFSETQ. This CDR3 spans 15 amino acids. Here the CDR3 reads CASSLTEGPNSPLHF. CDR3 bases: TGCGCCAGCAGCTTAACAGAGGGCCCCAATTCACCCCTCCACTTT. Full variable domain (remainder filled in from reference TRBV5-1 and TRBJ1-6): KAGVTQTPRYLIKTRGQQVTLSCSPISGHRSVSWYQQTPGQGLQFLFEYFSETQRNKGNFPGRFSGRQFSNSRSEMNVSTLELGDSALYLCASSLTEGPNSPLHFGNGTRLTVT.

The chain has TRBV11-3 and TRBJ1-2, with 11 positions matching TRBD1. Trimming at V came to 4 bases and at J to 2 bases, leaving 6 bases not matched to a gene. CDR3 length: 16 amino acids. Germline lookup yields CDR1 SGHNT and CDR2 YENEEA. In nucleotides, the CDR3 is TGTGCCAGCAGCTCAGGGGGACAGGGGGTAAACTATGGCTACACCTTC. It is translated as CASSSGGQGVNYGYTF.

V and J are TRBV4-1 and TRBJ2-5; TRBD1 might be the D (5 bases). Germline V gives CDR1 MGHRA, CDR2 YSYEKL. This CDR3 region has 14 residues. V was pared by 4 bases and J by 5 bases, with 14 bases between. The CDR3 sequence: CASSLGVPRETQYF. The CDR3 coding sequence is TGCGCCAGCAGCCTAGGGGTCCCACGGGAGACCCAGTACTTC.

The chain uses TRBV29-1 and TRBJ2-1; the match to TRBD2 covers 15 bases. The CDR3 consists of 18 residues. V dropped 7 bases and J dropped 0; count of bases not matched to a gene: 10. Germline lookup yields CDR1 SQVTM and CDR2 ANQGSEA. This CDR3 is CSAYPGTSGGSSYNEQFF. DNA of the CDR3: TGCAGCGCCTACCCTGGGACTAGCGGGGGGAGCTCCTACAATGAGCAGTTCTTC.

The chain's CDR3 is CASSLEGYDSNQPQHF. DNA of the CDR3: TGTGCCAGCAGTTTGGAAGGGTACGATAGCAATCAGCCCCAGCATTTT. The genes are TRBV27 and TRBJ1-5; D is uncertain. The CDR3 loop spans 16 amino acids. With 3 bases removed from V and 0 bases from J, the gap between germline ends came to 12 bases. Germline CDR1 reads MNHEY; CDR2 reads SMNVEV (reference sequence).

This chain links TRBV28 with TRBJ2-3; TRBD2 aligns across 8 bases. V lost 6 bases to trimming and J lost 2 bases; unmatched junction nucleotides: 7. The CDR3 runs to 15 residues. Germline V gene lookup returns CDR1 MDHEN and CDR2 SYDVKM. Written as DNA, the CDR3 is TGTGCCAGCAGCCAAGCGGGGGAGTTCACAGATACGCAGTATTTT. Translated: CASSQAGEFTDTQYF.

The chain combines TRBV19 with TRBJ1-3; no definite D call. This CDR3 is built from 16 residues. Germline V gene lookup returns CDR1 LNHDA and CDR2 SQIVND (reference sequence). V lost 5 bases and J 0 bases, leaving 14 bases between the germline ends. The CDR3 DNA reads as TGTGCCAGTAGTTGGGCAGCCTACAACTCTGGAAACACCATATATTTT. Protein sequence: CASSWAAYNSGNTIYF.

This chain joins TRBV4-2 and TRBJ1-2; possibly TRBD1 for D (5 bases). The CDR3 is made up of 15 amino acids. V was cut by 4 bases and J by 4 bases, with 16 bases left in between. Germline lookup yields CDR1 LGHNA and CDR2 YNFKEQ. The DNA of the CDR3 is TGTGCCAGCAGCCCCGCCCCCGGGGGAGGCTATGGCTACACCTTC. Residues: CASSPAPGGGYGYTF.

This clone was seen once. CDR3 loop: CASSMGTRPPTEQFF. In DNA, the CDR3 is TGTGCCAGTAGTATGGGTACTCGACCCCCGACTGAGCAGTTCTTC. The J gene is TRBJ2-1, the V gene TRBV19; D gene ambiguous. This CDR3 has 15 residues. Trimming took 3 bases from V and 9 from J, leaving 18 bases between them. From germline, CDR1 is LNHDA and CDR2 SQIVND (reference sequence).